A selection of T cell receptor beta chains follows, all from one sample in a study of T cell changes during pregnancy in multiple sclerosis. Clones were sequenced by immunoSEQ multiplex PCR, and TCRdb holds only the in-frame ones, with some missing. Of about 80,000 clones listed, roughly nine tenths were seen once; the top ten hold 2.6%. Material: peripheral blood, obtained before pregnancy. All receptors come from a female donor with multiple sclerosis, enrolled in a pregnancy study. Each CDR3 is given with its conserved first and last residue. A D gene is named only where the DNA matches it firmly. Not all rows give a size; the values are once, few, many and, for expanded clones, a class.

v_gene,abundance,j_gene,d_gene,CDR3nt,CDR3aa
TRBV30,.,TRBJ2-5,.,TGTGCCTGGAGTGCCGGCGGGGAGACCCAGTACTTC,CAWSAGGETQYF
TRBV27,.,TRBJ2-5,.,TGTGCCAGCAGTAAGGACTCCCTGGGGGAGACCCAGTACTTC,CASSKDSLGETQYF
TRBV7-2,.,TRBJ1-2,TRBD1,TGTGCCAGCAGCTTCCGGGACAGGATCGATGGCTACACCTTC,CASSFRDRIDGYTF
TRBV6-5,.,TRBJ2-7,TRBD2,TGTGCCAGCAGCCCACTAGCGGGAGACGACGAGCAGTACTTC,CASSPLAGDDEQYF
TRBV27,.,TRBJ2-2,.,TGTGCCAGCAGTTACCTCAGGGGCGGAAACACCGGGGAGCTGTTTTTT,CASSYLRGGNTGELFF
TRBV7-2,.,TRBJ2-1,.,TGTGCCAGCAGCGCGGGACTTGCCCCCAATGAGCAGTTCTTC,CASSAGLAPNEQFF
TRBV2,.,TRBJ2-1,.,TGTGCCAGCAGTGGACAGGCCTCCTACAATGAGCAGTTCTTC,CASSGQASYNEQFF
TRBV18,.,TRBJ2-1,TRBD1,TGTGCCAGCTCACCACGCCGGGACAGGGTTTACAATGAGCAGTTCTTC,CASSPRRDRVYNEQFF
TRBV4-2,.,TRBJ2-3,TRBD2,TGTGCCAGCAGCCAAGATCGGGGTAGCGGGATACTAAGGACTGATACGCAGTATTTT,CASSQDRGSGILRTDTQYF
TRBV29-1,.,TRBJ2-1,TRBD1,TGCAGCGTTGACCTCGGACAGGGAGTATTCAATGAGCAGTTCTTC,CSVDLGQGVFNEQFF
TRBV28,.,TRBJ2-1,.,TGTGCCAGCAGGAAGCCTAGCGACCTTGGGGAGCAGTTCTTC,CASRKPSDLGEQFF
TRBV6-1,.,TRBJ2-7,.,TGTGCCAGCAGTGTCCCTCTGGGGCCGCACTCCTACGAGCAGTACTTC,CASSVPLGPHSYEQYF
TRBV28,.,TRBJ2-7,TRBD1,TGTGCCAGCAGACCACCGGGACAGCTCTACGAGCAGTACTTC,CASRPPGQLYEQYF
TRBV2,.,TRBJ1-1,.,TGTGCCAGCAAGTCCGAGGTCATACCTGAAGCTTTCTTT,CASKSEVIPEAFF
TRBV4-3,once,TRBJ2-7,.,TGCGCCAGCAGCCAAAGACCCCAATACCCCGGCAGGGCCTACGAGCAGTACTTC,CASSQRPQYPGRAYEQYF
TRBV15,.,TRBJ2-5,TRBD2,TGTGCCACCAGCAGGGGGATAGGCGGGGAGGGCCGAGGGACCCAGTACTTC,CATSRGIGGEGRGTQYF
TRBV7-9,.,TRBJ1-1,TRBD1,TGTGCCAGCAGCTTAGGGCAGGGGGCTTTTTCGGGCGCTGAAGCTTTCTTT,CASSLGQGAFSGAEAFF
TRBV6-5,.,TRBJ2-5,.,TGTGCCAGCAGTTACTGGCAGGGGGAGACCCAGTACTTC,CASSYWQGETQYF
TRBV18,.,TRBJ1-2,.,TGTGCCAGCTCACCAACGCCGGTTCCTAACTATGGCTACACCTTC,CASSPTPVPNYGYTF
TRBV27,.,TRBJ2-1,TRBD2,TGTGCCAGCAGCCCCGGGACTAGCGGGTACAATGAGCAGTTCTTC,CASSPGTSGYNEQFF
TRBV5-1,.,TRBJ2-2,.,TGCGCCAGCAGCTTGGCCGGGCAGGGAACCGGGGAGCTGTTTTTT,CASSLAGQGTGELFF
TRBV5-4,once,TRBJ2-7,TRBD2,TGTGCCAGCAGCTTCGGACTAGCGGGGCGATTGATTGTCGAGCAGTACTTC,CASSFGLAGRLIVEQYF
TRBV7-2,.,TRBJ2-2,.,TGTGCCAGCAGTCCACGGGGAGGAGCGAACACCGGGGAGCTGTTTTTT,CASSPRGGANTGELFF
TRBV27,.,TRBJ1-1,.,TGTGCCAGCAGTTTGGAGGGCAGGTTCAACACTGAAGCTTTCTTT,CASSLEGRFNTEAFF
TRBV15,.,TRBJ2-5,TRBD2,TGTGCCACCAGCGGGTGGGCTAGCGGGAGGGGGCAAGAGACCCAGTACTTC,CATSGWASGRGQETQYF